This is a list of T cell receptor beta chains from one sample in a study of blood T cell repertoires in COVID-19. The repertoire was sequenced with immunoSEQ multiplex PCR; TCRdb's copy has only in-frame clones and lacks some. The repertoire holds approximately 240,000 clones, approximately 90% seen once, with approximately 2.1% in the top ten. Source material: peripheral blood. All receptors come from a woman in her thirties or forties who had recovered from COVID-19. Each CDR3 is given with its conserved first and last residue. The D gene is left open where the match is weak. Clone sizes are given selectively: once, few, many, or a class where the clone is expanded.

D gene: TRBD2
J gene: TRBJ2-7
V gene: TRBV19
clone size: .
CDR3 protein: CASKPTSGFSYEQYF
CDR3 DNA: TGTGCCAGTAAGCCCACTAGCGGCTTCTCCTACGAGCAGTACTTC

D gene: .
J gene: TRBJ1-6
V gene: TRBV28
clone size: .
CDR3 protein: CASSPIGGYNSPLHF
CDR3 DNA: TGTGCCAGCAGCCCGATCGGGGGGTATAATTCACCCCTCCACTTT

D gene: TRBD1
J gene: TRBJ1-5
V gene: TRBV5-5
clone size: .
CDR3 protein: CASSSDDRVTRQPQHF
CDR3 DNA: TGTGCCAGCAGCTCCGATGACAGGGTAACAAGACAGCCCCAGCATTTT

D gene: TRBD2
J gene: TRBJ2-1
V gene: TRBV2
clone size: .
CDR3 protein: CASSKTSGLYNEQFF
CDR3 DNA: TGTGCCAGCAGTAAGACTAGCGGGTTATACAATGAGCAGTTCTTC

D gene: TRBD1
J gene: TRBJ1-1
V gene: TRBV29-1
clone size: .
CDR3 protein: CSVEGQGPGTEAFF
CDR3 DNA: TGCAGCGTTGAAGGACAGGGGCCGGGCACTGAAGCTTTCTTT

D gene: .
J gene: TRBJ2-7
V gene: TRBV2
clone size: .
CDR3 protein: CASSEPTDTYEQYF
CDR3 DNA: TGTGCCAGCAGTGAACCAACAGACACCTACGAGCAGTACTTC

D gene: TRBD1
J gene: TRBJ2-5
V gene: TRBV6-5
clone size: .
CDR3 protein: CASSLGQGGETQYF
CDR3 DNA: TGTGCCAGCAGCCTCGGACAGGGCGGAGAGACCCAGTACTTC

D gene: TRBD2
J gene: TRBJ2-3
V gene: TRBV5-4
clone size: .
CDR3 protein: CASSLAQRLADTQYF
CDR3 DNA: TGTGCCAGCAGCTTGGCCCAGAGACTAGCGGATACGCAGTATTTT

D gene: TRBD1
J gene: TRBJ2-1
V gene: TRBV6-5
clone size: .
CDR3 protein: CASRFGTEEFF
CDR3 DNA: TGTGCCAGCAGATTCGGGACAGAGGAGTTCTTC

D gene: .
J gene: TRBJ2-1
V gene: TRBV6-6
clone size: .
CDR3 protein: CATVDRDSYNEQFF
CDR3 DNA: TGTGCCACCGTCGACCGGGACTCCTACAATGAGCAGTTCTTC

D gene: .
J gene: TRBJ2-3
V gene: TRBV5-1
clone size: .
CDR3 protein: CASSLAPTGDTQYF
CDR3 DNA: TGCGCCAGCAGCTTGGCCCCTACAGGGGATACGCAGTATTTT

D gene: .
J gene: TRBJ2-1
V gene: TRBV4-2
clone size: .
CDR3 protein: CASSQEQTYNEQFF
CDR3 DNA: TGTGCCAGCAGCCAAGAGCAGACTTACAATGAGCAGTTCTTC

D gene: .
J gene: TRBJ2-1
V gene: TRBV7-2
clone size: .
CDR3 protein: CASSSPRGSSYNEQFF
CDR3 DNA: TGTGCCAGCAGCTCCCCGCGGGGCTCCTCCTACAATGAGCAGTTCTTC

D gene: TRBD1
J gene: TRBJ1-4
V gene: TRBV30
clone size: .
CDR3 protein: CAWGTGAPSNEKLFF
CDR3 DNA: TGTGCCTGGGGGACAGGGGCCCCCTCTAATGAAAAACTGTTTTTT

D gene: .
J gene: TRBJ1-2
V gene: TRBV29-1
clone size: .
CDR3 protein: CSVEGQAPRRGYTF
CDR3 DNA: TGCAGCGTTGAGGGGCAGGCCCCGCGGCGTGGCTACACCTTC

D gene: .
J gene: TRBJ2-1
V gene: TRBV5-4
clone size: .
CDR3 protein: CASNGNPLYNEQFF
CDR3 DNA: TGTGCCAGCAACGGGAACCCCCTTTACAATGAGCAGTTCTTC

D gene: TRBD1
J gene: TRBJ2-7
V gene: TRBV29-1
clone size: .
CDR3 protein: CSARTTGSSYEQYF
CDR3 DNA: TGCAGCGCACGGACGACAGGGTCCTCCTACGAGCAGTACTTC

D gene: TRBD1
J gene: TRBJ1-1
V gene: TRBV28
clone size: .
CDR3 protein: CASSPDRGLGYTEAFF
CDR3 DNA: TGTGCCAGCAGTCCCGACAGGGGGCTGGGGTACACTGAAGCTTTCTTT

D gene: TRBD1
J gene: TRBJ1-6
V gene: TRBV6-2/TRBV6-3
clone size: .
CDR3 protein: CASSYGQGNSPLHF
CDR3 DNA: TGTGCCAGCAGTTACGGACAGGGTAATTCACCCCTCCACTTT

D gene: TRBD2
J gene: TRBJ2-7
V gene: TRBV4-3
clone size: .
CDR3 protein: CASSQDIAGVYEQYF
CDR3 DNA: TGCGCCAGCAGCCAAGATATAGCGGGGGTTTACGAGCAGTACTTC

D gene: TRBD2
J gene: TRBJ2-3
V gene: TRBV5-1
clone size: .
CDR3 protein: CASSGGRGADTQYF
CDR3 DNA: TGCGCCAGCAGCGGCGGGAGAGGGGCAGATACGCAGTATTTT

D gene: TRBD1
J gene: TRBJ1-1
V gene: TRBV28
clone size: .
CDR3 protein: CASGQGGTEAFF
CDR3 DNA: TGTGCCAGCGGACAGGGGGGAACTGAAGCTTTCTTT

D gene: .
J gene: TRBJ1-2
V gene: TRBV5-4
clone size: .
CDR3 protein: CASSLYPGAYGYTF
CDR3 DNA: TGTGCCAGCAGCTTGTATCCGGGAGCCTATGGCTACACCTTC

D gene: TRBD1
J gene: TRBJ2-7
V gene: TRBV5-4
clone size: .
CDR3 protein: CASSRQGGYEQYF
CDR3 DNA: TGTGCCAGCAGCCGACAGGGGGGTTACGAGCAGTACTTC

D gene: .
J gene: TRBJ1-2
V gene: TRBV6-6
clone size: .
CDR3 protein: CASSPRAGAIGQNGYTF
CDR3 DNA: TGTGCCAGCAGTCCCCGGGCAGGGGCCATTGGACAGAATGGCTACACCTTC

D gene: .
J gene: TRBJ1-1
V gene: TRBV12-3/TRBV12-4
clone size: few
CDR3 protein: CASSPQGRTEAFF
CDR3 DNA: TGTGCCAGCAGTCCCCAGGGAAGAACTGAAGCTTTCTTT

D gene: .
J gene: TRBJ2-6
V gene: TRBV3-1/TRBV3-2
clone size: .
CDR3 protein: CASSQQGYYGANVLTF
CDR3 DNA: TGTGCCAGCAGCCAACAGGGTTACTATGGGGCCAACGTCCTGACTTTC

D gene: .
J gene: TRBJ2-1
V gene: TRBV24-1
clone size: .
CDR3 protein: CATSDLKGLDSREQFF
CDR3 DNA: TGTGCCACCAGTGATTTAAAGGGGCTCGACTCCCGGGAGCAGTTCTTC